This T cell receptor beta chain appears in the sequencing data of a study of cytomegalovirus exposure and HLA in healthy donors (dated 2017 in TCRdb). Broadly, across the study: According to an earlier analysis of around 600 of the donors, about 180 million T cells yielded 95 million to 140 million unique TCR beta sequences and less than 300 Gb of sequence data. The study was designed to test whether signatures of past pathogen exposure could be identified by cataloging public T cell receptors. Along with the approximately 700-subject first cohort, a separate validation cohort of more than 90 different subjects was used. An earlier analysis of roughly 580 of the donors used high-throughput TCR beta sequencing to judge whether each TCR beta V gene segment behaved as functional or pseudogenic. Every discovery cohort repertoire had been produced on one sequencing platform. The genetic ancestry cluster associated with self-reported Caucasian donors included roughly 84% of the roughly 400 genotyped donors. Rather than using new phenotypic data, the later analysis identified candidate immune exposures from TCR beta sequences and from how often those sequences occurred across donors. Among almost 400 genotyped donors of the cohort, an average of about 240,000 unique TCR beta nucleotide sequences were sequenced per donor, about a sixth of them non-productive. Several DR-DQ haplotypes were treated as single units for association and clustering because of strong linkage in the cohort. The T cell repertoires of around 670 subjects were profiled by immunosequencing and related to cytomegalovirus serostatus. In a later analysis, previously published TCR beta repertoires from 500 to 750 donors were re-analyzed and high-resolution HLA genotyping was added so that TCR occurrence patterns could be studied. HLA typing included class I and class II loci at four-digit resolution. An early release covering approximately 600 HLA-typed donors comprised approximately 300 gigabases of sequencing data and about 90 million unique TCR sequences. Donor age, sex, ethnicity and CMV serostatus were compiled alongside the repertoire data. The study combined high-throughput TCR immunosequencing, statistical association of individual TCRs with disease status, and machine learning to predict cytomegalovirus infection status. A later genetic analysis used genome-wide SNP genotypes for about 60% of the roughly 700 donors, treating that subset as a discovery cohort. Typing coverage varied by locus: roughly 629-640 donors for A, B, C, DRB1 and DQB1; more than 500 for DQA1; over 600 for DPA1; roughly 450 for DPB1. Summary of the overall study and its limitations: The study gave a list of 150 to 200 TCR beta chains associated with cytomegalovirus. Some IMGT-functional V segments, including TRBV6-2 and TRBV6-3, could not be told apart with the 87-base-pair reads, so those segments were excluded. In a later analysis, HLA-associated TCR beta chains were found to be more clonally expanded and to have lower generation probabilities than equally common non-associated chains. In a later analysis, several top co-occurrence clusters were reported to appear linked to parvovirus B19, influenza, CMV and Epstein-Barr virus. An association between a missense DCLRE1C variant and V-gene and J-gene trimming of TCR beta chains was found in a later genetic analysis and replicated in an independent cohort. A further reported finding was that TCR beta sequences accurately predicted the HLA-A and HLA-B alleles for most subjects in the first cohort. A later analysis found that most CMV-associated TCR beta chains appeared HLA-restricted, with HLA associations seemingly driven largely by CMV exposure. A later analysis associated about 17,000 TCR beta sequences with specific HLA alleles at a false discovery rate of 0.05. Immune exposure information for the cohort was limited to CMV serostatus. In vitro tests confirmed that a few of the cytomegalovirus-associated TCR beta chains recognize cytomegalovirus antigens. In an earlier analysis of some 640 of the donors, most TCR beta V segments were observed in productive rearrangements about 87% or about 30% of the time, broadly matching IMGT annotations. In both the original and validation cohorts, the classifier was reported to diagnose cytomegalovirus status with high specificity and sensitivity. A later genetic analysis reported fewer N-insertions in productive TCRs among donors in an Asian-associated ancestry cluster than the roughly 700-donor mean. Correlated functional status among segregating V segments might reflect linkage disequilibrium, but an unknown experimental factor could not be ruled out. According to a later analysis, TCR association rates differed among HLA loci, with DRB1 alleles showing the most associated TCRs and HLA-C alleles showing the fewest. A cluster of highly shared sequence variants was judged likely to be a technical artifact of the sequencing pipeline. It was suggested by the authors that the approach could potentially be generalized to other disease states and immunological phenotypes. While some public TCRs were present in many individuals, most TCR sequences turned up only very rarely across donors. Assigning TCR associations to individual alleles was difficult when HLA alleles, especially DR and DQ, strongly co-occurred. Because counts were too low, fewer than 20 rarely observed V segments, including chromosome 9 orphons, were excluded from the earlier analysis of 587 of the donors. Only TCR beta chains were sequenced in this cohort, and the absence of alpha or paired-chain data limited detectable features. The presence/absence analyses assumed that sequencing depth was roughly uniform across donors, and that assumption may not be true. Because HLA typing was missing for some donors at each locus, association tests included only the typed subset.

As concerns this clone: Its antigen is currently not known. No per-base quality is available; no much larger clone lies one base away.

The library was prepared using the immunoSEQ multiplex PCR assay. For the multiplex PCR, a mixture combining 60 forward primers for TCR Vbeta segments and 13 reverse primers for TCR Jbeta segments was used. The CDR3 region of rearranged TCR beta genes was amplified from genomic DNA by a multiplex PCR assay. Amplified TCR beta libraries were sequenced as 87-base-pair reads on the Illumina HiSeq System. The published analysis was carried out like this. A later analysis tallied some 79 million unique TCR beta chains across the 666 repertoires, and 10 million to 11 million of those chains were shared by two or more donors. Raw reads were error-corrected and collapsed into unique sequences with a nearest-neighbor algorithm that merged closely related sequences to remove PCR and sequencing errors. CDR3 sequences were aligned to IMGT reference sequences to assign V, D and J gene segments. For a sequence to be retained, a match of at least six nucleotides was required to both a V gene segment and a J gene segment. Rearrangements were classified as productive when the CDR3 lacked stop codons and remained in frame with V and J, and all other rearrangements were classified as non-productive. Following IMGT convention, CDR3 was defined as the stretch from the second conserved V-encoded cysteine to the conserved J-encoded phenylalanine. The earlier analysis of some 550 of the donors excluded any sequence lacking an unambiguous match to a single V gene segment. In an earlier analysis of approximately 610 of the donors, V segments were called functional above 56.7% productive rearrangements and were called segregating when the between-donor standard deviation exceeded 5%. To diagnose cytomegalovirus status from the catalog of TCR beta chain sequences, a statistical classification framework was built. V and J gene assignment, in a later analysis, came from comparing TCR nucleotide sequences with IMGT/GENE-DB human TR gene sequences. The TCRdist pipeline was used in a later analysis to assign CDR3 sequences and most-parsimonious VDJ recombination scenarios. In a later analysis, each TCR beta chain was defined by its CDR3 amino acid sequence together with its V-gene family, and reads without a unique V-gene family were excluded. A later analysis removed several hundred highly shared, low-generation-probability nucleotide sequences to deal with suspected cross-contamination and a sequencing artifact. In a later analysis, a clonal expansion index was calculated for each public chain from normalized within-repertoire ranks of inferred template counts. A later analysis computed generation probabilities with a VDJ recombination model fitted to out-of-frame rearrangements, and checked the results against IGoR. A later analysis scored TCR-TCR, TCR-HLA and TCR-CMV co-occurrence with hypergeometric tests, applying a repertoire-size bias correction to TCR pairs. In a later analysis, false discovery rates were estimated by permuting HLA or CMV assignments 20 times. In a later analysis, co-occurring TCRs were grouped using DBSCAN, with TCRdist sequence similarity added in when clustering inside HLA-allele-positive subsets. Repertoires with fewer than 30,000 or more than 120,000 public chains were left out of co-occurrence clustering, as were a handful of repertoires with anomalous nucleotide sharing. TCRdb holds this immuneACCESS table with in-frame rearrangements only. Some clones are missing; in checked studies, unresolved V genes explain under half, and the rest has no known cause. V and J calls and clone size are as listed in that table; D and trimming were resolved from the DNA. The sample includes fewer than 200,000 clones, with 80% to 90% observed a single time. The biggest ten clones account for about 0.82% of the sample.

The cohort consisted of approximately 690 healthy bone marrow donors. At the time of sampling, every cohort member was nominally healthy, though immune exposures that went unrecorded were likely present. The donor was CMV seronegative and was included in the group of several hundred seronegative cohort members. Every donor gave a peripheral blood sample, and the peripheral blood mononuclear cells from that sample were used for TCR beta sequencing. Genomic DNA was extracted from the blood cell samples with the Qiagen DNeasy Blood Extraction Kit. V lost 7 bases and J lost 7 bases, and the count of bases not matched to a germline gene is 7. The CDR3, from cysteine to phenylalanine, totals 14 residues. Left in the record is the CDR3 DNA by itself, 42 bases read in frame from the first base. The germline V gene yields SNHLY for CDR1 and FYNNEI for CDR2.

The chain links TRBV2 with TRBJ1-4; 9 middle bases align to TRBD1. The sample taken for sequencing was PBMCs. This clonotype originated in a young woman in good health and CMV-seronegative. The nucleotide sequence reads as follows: TGTGCCAGCAAGAGGACAGGGGTTGGTGAAAAACTGTTTTTT. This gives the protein CASKRTGVGEKLFF. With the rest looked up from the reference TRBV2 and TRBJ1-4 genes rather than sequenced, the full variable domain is EPEVTQTPSHQVTQMGQEVILRCVPISNHLYFYWYRQILGQKVEFLVSFYNNEISEKSEIFDDQFSVERPDGSNFTLKIRSTKLEDSAMYFCASKRTGVGEKLFFGSGTQLSVL.